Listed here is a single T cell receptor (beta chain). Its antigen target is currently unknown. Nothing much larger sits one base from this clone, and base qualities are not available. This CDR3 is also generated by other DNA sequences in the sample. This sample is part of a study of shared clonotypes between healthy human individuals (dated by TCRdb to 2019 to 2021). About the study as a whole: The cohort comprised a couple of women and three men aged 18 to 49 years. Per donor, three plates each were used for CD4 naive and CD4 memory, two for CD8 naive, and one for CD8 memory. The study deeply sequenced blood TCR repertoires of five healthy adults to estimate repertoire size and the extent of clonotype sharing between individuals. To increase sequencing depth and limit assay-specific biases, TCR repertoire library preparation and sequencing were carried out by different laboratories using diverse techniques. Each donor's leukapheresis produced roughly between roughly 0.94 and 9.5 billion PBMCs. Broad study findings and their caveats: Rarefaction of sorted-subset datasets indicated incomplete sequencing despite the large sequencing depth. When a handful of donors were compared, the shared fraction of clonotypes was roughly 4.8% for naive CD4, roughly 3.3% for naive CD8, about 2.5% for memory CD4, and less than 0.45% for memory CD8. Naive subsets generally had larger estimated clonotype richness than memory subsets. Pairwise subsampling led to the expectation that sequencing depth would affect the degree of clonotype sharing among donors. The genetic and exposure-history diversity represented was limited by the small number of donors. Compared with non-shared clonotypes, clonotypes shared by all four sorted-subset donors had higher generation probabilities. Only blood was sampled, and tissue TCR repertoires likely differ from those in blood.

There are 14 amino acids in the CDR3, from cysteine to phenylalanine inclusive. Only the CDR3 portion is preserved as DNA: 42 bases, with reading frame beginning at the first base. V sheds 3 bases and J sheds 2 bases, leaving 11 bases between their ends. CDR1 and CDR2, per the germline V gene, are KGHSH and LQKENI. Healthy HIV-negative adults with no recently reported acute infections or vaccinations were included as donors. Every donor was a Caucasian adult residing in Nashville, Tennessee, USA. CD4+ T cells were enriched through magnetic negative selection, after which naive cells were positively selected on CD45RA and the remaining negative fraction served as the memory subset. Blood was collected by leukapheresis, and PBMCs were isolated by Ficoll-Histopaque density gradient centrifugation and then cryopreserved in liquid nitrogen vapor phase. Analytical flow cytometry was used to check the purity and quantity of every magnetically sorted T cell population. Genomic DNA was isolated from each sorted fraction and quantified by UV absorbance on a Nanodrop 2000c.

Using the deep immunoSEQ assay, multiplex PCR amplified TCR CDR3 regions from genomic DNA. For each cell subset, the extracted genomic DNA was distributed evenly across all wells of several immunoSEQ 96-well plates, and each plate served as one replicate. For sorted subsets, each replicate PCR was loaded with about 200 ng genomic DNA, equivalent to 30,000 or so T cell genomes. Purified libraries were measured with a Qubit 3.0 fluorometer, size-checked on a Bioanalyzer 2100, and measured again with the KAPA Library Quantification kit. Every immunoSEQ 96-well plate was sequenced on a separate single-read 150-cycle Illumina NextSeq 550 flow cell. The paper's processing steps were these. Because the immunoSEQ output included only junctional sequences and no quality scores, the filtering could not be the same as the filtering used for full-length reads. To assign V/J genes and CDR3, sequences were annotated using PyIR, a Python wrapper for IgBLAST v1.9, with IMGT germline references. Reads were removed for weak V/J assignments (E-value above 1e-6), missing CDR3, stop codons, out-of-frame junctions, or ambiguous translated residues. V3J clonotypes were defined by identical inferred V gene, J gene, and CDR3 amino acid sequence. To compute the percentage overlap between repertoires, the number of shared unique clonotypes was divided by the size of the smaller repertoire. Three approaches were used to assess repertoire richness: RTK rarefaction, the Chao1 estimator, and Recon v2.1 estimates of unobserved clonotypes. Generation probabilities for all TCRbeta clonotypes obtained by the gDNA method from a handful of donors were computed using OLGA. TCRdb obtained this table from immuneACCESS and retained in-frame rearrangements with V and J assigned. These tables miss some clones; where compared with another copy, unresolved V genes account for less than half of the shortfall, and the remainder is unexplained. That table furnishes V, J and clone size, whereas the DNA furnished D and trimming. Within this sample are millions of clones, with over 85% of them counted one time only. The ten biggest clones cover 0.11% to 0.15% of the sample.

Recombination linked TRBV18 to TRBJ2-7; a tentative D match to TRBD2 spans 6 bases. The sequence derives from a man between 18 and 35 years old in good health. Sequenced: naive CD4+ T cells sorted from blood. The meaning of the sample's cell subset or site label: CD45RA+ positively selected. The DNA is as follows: TGTGCCAGCTCACCGGGGCGGGGAACCTACGAGCAGTACTTC. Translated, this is CASSPGRGTYEQYF.